This TCR beta chain comes out of a study of CXCR3-negative and CXCR3-positive naive CD8 T cells. General observations from the study: High diversity, comparable across both naive subsets, contrasted with much lower diversity in memory CD8+ cells. Naive subsets had comparable surface CD5; TCR strength was inferred from TRB CDR3 properties.

Regarding this clonotype: Antigen: not known.

The CDR3 is 16 amino acids. Germline V gives CDR1 SEHNR, CDR2 FQNEAQ (reference sequence). Researchers reported sorting every CD8+ T cell subset in triplicate, about 290,000 cells per sort. UMI-labeled 5' RACE yielded the TRB cDNA libraries. With the 5' RACE reads reprocessed, TCRdb shows one record per CDR3 protein and no DNA. The repertoire shows about 62,000 distinct CDR3 sequences; the top ten hold about 4.4%. The TCR originated in a human donor in good health. Some clones in this sample may be carry-over from other donors' samples. Material: naive CXCR3- CD8+ T cells from blood. Documented subset: CD45RO-CCR7+CD27+CD95- naive CD8+ T cells lacking CXCR3 (TNR3-). V gene TRBV7-9 combines with J gene TRBJ1-1; TCRdb's D gene call, TRBD1, goes unchecked for lack of DNA. The CDR3 spells CASSLAGTGVNTEAFF. Full variable domain (rest looked up from reference TRBV7-9 and TRBJ1-1): DTGVSQNPRHKITKRGQNVTFRCDPISEHNRLYWYRQTLGQGPEFLTYFQNEAQLEKSRLLSDRFSAERPKGSFSTLEIQRTEQGDSAMYLCASSLAGTGVNTEAFFGQGTRLTVV.